Included here is one T cell receptor beta chain sequence, with context. The antigen remains unidentified. The data derive from a study of a mutant IDH1 vaccine in newly diagnosed glioma. Across the whole study: Beginning 4-6 weeks after radiotherapy alone, or with temozolomide cycles, vaccination took place. Treated individuals were around 60% male and about 40% female, averaging roughly 44 years of age.

The table came from immunoSEQ multiplex PCR; TCRdb's copy has only in-frame clones and leaves some out. The data contain around 50,000 clones, less than 70% of them singletons. General study points: Immune responses induced by vaccination arose in approximately 93% of the patients.

Germline V lookup: CDR1 SGHNT, CDR2 YENEEA. This CDR3 spans 14 amino acids. The ends were cut back, 4 bases at V and 4 bases at J, with 13 bases in the middle. The sample's time point: week 47, end of study. A 20-mer mutant IDH1 peptide at 300 ug was injected subcutaneously with topical imiquimod. The TCR sequence derives from a man aged 40-49 years with glioma. Some clones in this sample may be carry-over from other donors' samples. The genes are TRBV11-3 and TRBJ1-1; D possibly corresponds to TRBD1 (5 bases). Sequencing was performed on peripheral blood mononuclear cells (PBMCs), taken from a glioma patient whose treatment included an IDH1 peptide vaccine. The CDR3: CASSSRGPGTEAFF. The CDR3 region has the DNA TGTGCCAGCAGCTCCCGGGGCCCAGGCACTGAAGCTTTCTTT.